A selection of T cell receptor beta chains follows, all from one sample in a study of post-analysis software for immune sequencing data. TCRdb reprocessed the PCR reads via MiXCR and lists one record per CDR3 protein. The sample carries fewer than 900,000 distinct CDR3 sequences, more than 45% recorded once. Sequencing was carried out using blood. Receptor source: a girl aged 10-17 years with multiple sclerosis. Both conserved end residues are part of each CDR3. Size tells how often a clone was seen (once, few, many) or the class of an expanded clone, and some rows leave it out.

TRBV7-9 | 12 | many | CASSFGPYEQYF
TRBV24-1 | 12 | NA | CATAPSTDTQYF
TRBV20-1 | 13 | NA | CSARMTGGVEAFF
TRBV27 | 14 | NA | CASSLGWDSNEQFF
TRBV6-6 | 14 | NA | CASSYGASNQLQHF
TRBV28 | 15 | few | CASSIGQGEVRGYTF
TRBV27 | 14 | NA | CASSGVYMNTEAFF
TRBV2 | 10 | few | CASGGAEQFF
TRBV29-1 | 12 | NA | CSVPPSYNEQFF
TRBV29-1 | 15 | few | CSVGLGVANTGELFF
TRBV5-1 | 15 | NA | CASSTGTDQTVEQFF